The 9 T cell receptor beta chains listed next were all sequenced from one sample in a study of glioma-infiltrating T cells after dendritic cell vaccination. Generated by immunoSEQ multiplex PCR, the TCRdb table keeps only in-frame clones and is missing some. The profile covers more than 95,000 clones, with about four fifths appearing a single time and less than 15% taken by the ten largest. The sample in question was blood, obtained before dendritic cell vaccination. These receptors were taken from a human donor with glioblastoma.

The chain uses TRBV27 and TRBJ2-3; 11 bases are shared with TRBD2. V shed 5 bases, J shed 0 bases, and the junction held 4 bases outside the gene matches. The CDR3 spans 16 residues. Germline loops: CDR1 MNHEY, CDR2 SMNVEV (reference sequence). Here the CDR3 DNA reads TGTGCCAGCAGTCCGGGGACTAGCGGCAGCACAGATACGCAGTATTTT. Protein sequence: CASSPGTSGSTDTQYF.

The chain has TRBV2 and TRBJ2-5; 8 bases are a match to TRBD1. The CDR3 sequence is 17 residues long. Trimming cost V 3 bases and J 5 bases; bases outside gene matches: 14. Germline V gene sequence: CDR1 SNHLY, CDR2 FYNNEI. The DNA of the CDR3 is TGTGCCAGCAGTGACCTTGAGCAGGGGGCCTCCGGTGAGACCCAGTACTTC. This codes for CASSDLEQGASGETQYF.

The chain is built from TRBV5-1 and TRBJ2-7; 8 nucleotides align to TRBD1. Per germline, CDR1 SGHRS and CDR2 YFSETQ. V dropped 2 bases and J dropped 1; count of bases not matched to a gene: 2. The CDR3 sequence is 14 residues long. The CDR3 nucleotides are TGCGCCAGCAGCTTATGGACAGGGTCCTACGAGCAGTACTTC. Amino acid sequence: CASSLWTGSYEQYF.

The V gene is TRBV5-6, the J gene TRBJ2-5; 9 bases are a match to TRBD2. In germline, CDR1 is SGHDT, CDR2 YYEEEE. J was trimmed by 5 bases and V by 1 base; bases with no gene match: 9. The CDR3 totals 16 residues. In nucleotides, the CDR3 is TGTGCCAGCAGCTTGCCTGGGACTAGCATTCGGGAGACCCAGTACTTC. As protein: CASSLPGTSIRETQYF.

CDR3 coding DNA: TGTGCCATCAGTGACAGGCAGAACACTGAAGCTTTCTTT. This gives the protein CAISDRQNTEAFF. V is TRBV10-3 and J is TRBJ1-1; the D is unclear. CDR1 and CDR2 from the germline V gene are ENHRY and SYGVKD. The CDR3 runs to 13 residues. The V end lost 3 bases, the J end lost 1 base, and 6 bases lay between the germline ends.

The rearrangement joins TRBV6-1 to TRBJ2-5; 9 positions agree with TRBD1. The length of the CDR3 is 14 residues. The junction had 9 bases not matched to a gene; V was cut back by 9 bases and J by 4 bases. Germline V CDR1 and CDR2: MNHNS, SASEGT. CDR3 residues: CASTRGTGLETQYF. In DNA, the CDR3 is TGTGCCAGTACCAGAGGGACAGGGTTAGAGACCCAGTACTTC.

This chain links TRBV7-2 with TRBJ1-2, with D possibly being TRBD1 (6 bases). Germline lookup yields CDR1 SGHTA and CDR2 FQGNSA. V dropped 4 bases and J dropped 3 bases, with 15 bases sitting between them. This CDR3 is 15 amino acids long. In nucleotides, the CDR3 is TGTGCCAGCAGCTCTCCGACAGGATCCGACTATGGCTACACCTTC. It yields the protein CASSSPTGSDYGYTF.

In its sample, this clone was seen a few times. This sequence joins TRBV9 and TRBJ2-5; 11 bases match TRBD2. The CDR3 sequence is 14 residues long. After removal of 4 bases from V and 5 bases from J, the junction contained 4 bases not matched to a gene. Germline V gives CDR1 SGDLS, CDR2 YYNGEE. The DNA for the CDR3 is TGTGCCAGCAGCCCGATAGCGGGGGGGGAGACCCAGTACTTC. It encodes CASSPIAGGETQYF.

The chain is built from TRBV7-6 and TRBJ1-1; 9 bases are shared with TRBD1. In germline, CDR1 is SGHVS, CDR2 FNYEAQ. The CDR3 contains 13 residues. With V trimmed by 5 bases and J by 10 bases, 8 bases remained unmatched. The CDR3 DNA follows: TGTGCCAGCAGCCGGACAGGGGCAGGTGGAGCTTTCTTT. Amino acids: CASSRTGAGGAFF. The full variable domain, its missing parts supplied by reference TRBV7-6 and TRBJ1-1, is GAGVSQSPRYKVTKRGQDVALRCDPISGHVSLYWYRQALGQGPEFLTYFNYEAQQDKSGLPNDRFSAERPEGSISTLTIQRTEQRDSAMYRCASSRTGAGGAFFGQGTRLTVV.